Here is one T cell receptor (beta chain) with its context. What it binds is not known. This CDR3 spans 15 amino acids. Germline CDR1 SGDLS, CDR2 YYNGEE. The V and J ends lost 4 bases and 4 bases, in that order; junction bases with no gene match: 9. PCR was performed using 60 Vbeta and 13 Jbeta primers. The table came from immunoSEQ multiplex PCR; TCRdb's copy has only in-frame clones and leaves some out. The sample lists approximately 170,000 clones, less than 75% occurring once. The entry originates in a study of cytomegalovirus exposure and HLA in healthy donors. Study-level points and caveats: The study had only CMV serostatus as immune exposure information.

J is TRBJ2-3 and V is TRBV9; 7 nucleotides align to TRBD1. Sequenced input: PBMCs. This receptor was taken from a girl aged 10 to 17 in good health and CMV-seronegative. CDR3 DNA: TGTGCCAGCAGCACCGGGACAGAGCCCTCAGATACGCAGTATTTT. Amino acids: CASSTGTEPSDTQYF.